These T cell receptor beta chains were read from a single sample in a study of control samples from healthy donors and cancer patients. Using immunoSEQ multiplex PCR, the repertoire was profiled, and TCRdb retains in-frame clones only, with some absent. The sample gives about 120,000 clones, just under 95% of which show up once; 4.5% to 7% is in the top ten. Sequencing was done on a sample of blood. The receptors originated from a man between 18 and 29 years old in good health. Each CDR3 is given with its conserved first and last residue. The D gene is left open where the match is weak. Size tells how often a clone was seen (once, few, many) or the class of an expanded clone, and some rows leave it out.

clone size: NA; V gene: TRBV7-9; D gene: NA; J gene: TRBJ1-1; CDR3 DNA: TGTGCCAGCAGCTTAGGGGGAGAAGCTTTCTTT; CDR3 protein: CASSLGGEAFF
clone size: NA; V gene: TRBV11-2; D gene: NA; J gene: TRBJ2-4; CDR3 DNA: TGTGCCAGCAGCCGAAACGCCAAAAACATTCAGTACTTC; CDR3 protein: CASSRNAKNIQYF
clone size: NA; V gene: TRBV13; D gene: NA; J gene: TRBJ2-1; CDR3 DNA: TGTGCCAGCAGCTCCCCTGGGGGAGCAGAGAATGAGCAGTTCTTC; CDR3 protein: CASSSPGGAENEQFF
clone size: NA; V gene: TRBV7-9; D gene: NA; J gene: TRBJ2-7; CDR3 DNA: TGTGCCGGGTCAGGGGTGAACTCCTACGAGCAGTACTTC; CDR3 protein: CAGSGVNSYEQYF
clone size: NA; V gene: TRBV9; D gene: TRBD2; J gene: TRBJ2-3; CDR3 DNA: TGTGCCAGCAGCCCTTCGACTAGCGGGGGGGAGACAGATACGCAGTATTTT; CDR3 protein: CASSPSTSGGETDTQYF
clone size: once; V gene: TRBV19; D gene: NA; J gene: TRBJ2-3; CDR3 DNA: TGTGCCAGTAGTATCAGAAGACAGGGGCGGGAGATGTTCGGCACAGATACGCAGTATTTT; CDR3 protein: CASSIRRQGREMFGTDTQYF
clone size: once; V gene: TRBV9; D gene: NA; J gene: TRBJ2-3; CDR3 DNA: TGTGCCAGCAGCGTAGATTTAGATACGCAGTATTTT; CDR3 protein: CASSVDLDTQYF
clone size: NA; V gene: TRBV18; D gene: NA; J gene: TRBJ1-1; CDR3 DNA: TGTGCCAGCTCGAATCGGGGGAACAGCCTGAACACTGAAGCTTTCTTT; CDR3 protein: CASSNRGNSLNTEAFF
clone size: NA; V gene: TRBV4-2; D gene: TRBD1; J gene: TRBJ1-5; CDR3 DNA: TGTGCCAGCAGCGGGGGGGTGGGACAGGGTGATCAGCCCCAGCATTTT; CDR3 protein: CASSGGVGQGDQPQHF
clone size: NA; V gene: TRBV13; D gene: TRBD1; J gene: TRBJ2-7; CDR3 DNA: TGTGCCAGCAGCCCAGGCGGACAGGGTTTCTACGAGCAGTACTTC; CDR3 protein: CASSPGGQGFYEQYF
clone size: once; V gene: TRBV13; D gene: NA; J gene: TRBJ1-2; CDR3 DNA: TGTGCCAGCAGAGCCGGACAGCTACCTAACTATGGCTACACCTTC; CDR3 protein: CASRAGQLPNYGYTF
clone size: NA; V gene: TRBV19; D gene: TRBD2; J gene: TRBJ2-3; CDR3 DNA: TGTGCCAGTAGTACCAGGACTAGCGGGGGGGCTACTAGCACAGATACGCAGTATTTT; CDR3 protein: CASSTRTSGGATSTDTQYF
clone size: NA; V gene: TRBV7-2; D gene: NA; J gene: TRBJ2-1; CDR3 DNA: TGTGCCAGCAGCTTAGGCAGGGGGAGGGCTGAGCAGTTCTTC; CDR3 protein: CASSLGRGRAEQFF
clone size: NA; V gene: TRBV19; D gene: TRBD1; J gene: TRBJ2-7; CDR3 DNA: TGTGCCAGTAGTTATGGGACAGCCTACGAGCAGTACTTC; CDR3 protein: CASSYGTAYEQYF
clone size: NA; V gene: TRBV15; D gene: NA; J gene: TRBJ1-5; CDR3 DNA: TGTGCCACCAGCAGAGTCGATCAGCCCCAGCATTTT; CDR3 protein: CATSRVDQPQHF
clone size: NA; V gene: TRBV15; D gene: NA; J gene: TRBJ1-4; CDR3 DNA: TGTGCCACCAGCAGAGTAGGGGGTGCAACTAATGAAAAACTGTTTTTT; CDR3 protein: CATSRVGGATNEKLFF
clone size: NA; V gene: TRBV5-3; D gene: NA; J gene: TRBJ2-1; CDR3 DNA: TGTGCCAGAAGCCTGAGCCGGGGGCTGTTCTTC; CDR3 protein: CARSLSRGLFF
clone size: NA; V gene: TRBV15; D gene: TRBD2; J gene: TRBJ2-7; CDR3 DNA: TGTGCCACCAGTCAACTAGCGGGGGGGCGTCGCCGCGACCACGAGCAGTACTTC; CDR3 protein: CATSQLAGGRRRDHEQYF
clone size: NA; V gene: TRBV9; D gene: NA; J gene: TRBJ2-5; CDR3 DNA: TGTGCCAGCAGCGTAGACAGGGAAGAGACCCAGTACTTC; CDR3 protein: CASSVDREETQYF
clone size: NA; V gene: TRBV24-1; D gene: TRBD2; J gene: TRBJ2-1; CDR3 DNA: TGTGCCACCAGTGATGCCCGGACTAGCGGTGATGAGCAGTTCTTC; CDR3 protein: CATSDARTSGDEQFF
clone size: once; V gene: TRBV3-1/TRBV3-2; D gene: NA; J gene: TRBJ2-3; CDR3 DNA: TGTGCCAGCAGCCAAGTTCTGGGCTCAGCAGGAGATACGCAGTATTTT; CDR3 protein: CASSQVLGSAGDTQYF
clone size: NA; V gene: TRBV11-2; D gene: TRBD2; J gene: TRBJ2-7; CDR3 DNA: TGTGCCAGCAGCCACGGACTAGCGGGGGCCTCCTACGAGCAGTACTTC; CDR3 protein: CASSHGLAGASYEQYF
clone size: NA; V gene: TRBV6-6; D gene: TRBD2; J gene: TRBJ2-2; CDR3 DNA: TGTGCCAGCAGTTACTCGGGGGGGGTGAACACCGGGGAGCTGTTTTTT; CDR3 protein: CASSYSGGVNTGELFF
clone size: NA; V gene: TRBV25-1; D gene: NA; J gene: TRBJ1-4; CDR3 DNA: TGTGCCAGGCCCCACGGATATGAAAAACTGTTTTTT; CDR3 protein: CARPHGYEKLFF
clone size: NA; V gene: TRBV9; D gene: TRBD2; J gene: TRBJ2-3; CDR3 DNA: TGTGCCAGCAGCGGTAGCGGGGGCCTCACAGATACGCAGTATTTT; CDR3 protein: CASSGSGGLTDTQYF
clone size: NA; V gene: TRBV7-2; D gene: NA; J gene: TRBJ2-5; CDR3 DNA: TGTGCCAGCAGCTCAAGGGTCCAAGAGACCCAGTACTTC; CDR3 protein: CASSSRVQETQYF
clone size: NA; V gene: TRBV11-2; D gene: NA; J gene: TRBJ1-2; CDR3 DNA: TGTGCCAGCAGCGATTGGGTGAGCTATGGCTACACCTTC; CDR3 protein: CASSDWVSYGYTF
clone size: NA; V gene: TRBV20-1; D gene: NA; J gene: TRBJ2-1; CDR3 DNA: TGCAGTGCTAGTTCCTACAATGAGCAGTTCTTC; CDR3 protein: CSASSYNEQFF
clone size: NA; V gene: TRBV11-2; D gene: NA; J gene: TRBJ2-7; CDR3 DNA: TGTGCCAGCAGATCCCCTAGGGGCCTTCGGCACGAGCAGTACTTC; CDR3 protein: CASRSPRGLRHEQYF
clone size: NA; V gene: TRBV5-4; D gene: TRBD1; J gene: TRBJ1-1; CDR3 DNA: TGTGCCAGCAGCTTCGGACAGGGAGATTGGGACACTGAAGCTTTCTTT; CDR3 protein: CASSFGQGDWDTEAFF
clone size: NA; V gene: TRBV5-4; D gene: TRBD2; J gene: TRBJ2-1; CDR3 DNA: TGTGCCAGCAGCCCCGGCTGGGTAGCGGGGGCTTCCTACAATGAGCAGTTCTTC; CDR3 protein: CASSPGWVAGASYNEQFF
clone size: NA; V gene: TRBV2; D gene: NA; J gene: TRBJ1-1; CDR3 DNA: TGTGCCAGCAGTGAAGTGGTGGGAGGGACTGAAGCTTTCTTT; CDR3 protein: CASSEVVGGTEAFF
clone size: NA; V gene: TRBV3-1/TRBV3-2; D gene: NA; J gene: TRBJ1-2; CDR3 DNA: TGTGCCAGCAGCCACGGGGGACCCCCTAACTATGGCTACACCTTC; CDR3 protein: CASSHGGPPNYGYTF
clone size: once; V gene: TRBV29-1; D gene: TRBD1; J gene: TRBJ1-1; CDR3 DNA: TGCAGCGTTGCAGTGGACAGGGCCGAAGCTTTCTTT; CDR3 protein: CSVAVDRAEAFF
clone size: NA; V gene: TRBV7-9; D gene: TRBD1; J gene: TRBJ1-2; CDR3 DNA: TGTGCCAGCAGCCTCCAAGACGGGACAGGGGACGGCTACACCTTC; CDR3 protein: CASSLQDGTGDGYTF
clone size: NA; V gene: TRBV7-9; D gene: NA; J gene: TRBJ2-5; CDR3 DNA: TGTGCCAGCAGCCGACGGGGGTTAGAGACCCAGTACTTC; CDR3 protein: CASSRRGLETQYF
clone size: NA; V gene: TRBV27; D gene: NA; J gene: TRBJ2-2; CDR3 DNA: TGTGCCAGCAGTTTTTGGAACACCGGGGAGCTGTTTTTT; CDR3 protein: CASSFWNTGELFF
clone size: NA; V gene: TRBV27; D gene: NA; J gene: TRBJ2-7; CDR3 DNA: TGTGCCAGCAGGCGATCAGGACCCTACGAGCAGTACTTC; CDR3 protein: CASRRSGPYEQYF
clone size: NA; V gene: TRBV6-6; D gene: NA; J gene: TRBJ1-1; CDR3 DNA: TGTGCCAGCAGTTCCGGGTTGGGCACTGAAGCTTTCTTT; CDR3 protein: CASSSGLGTEAFF
clone size: NA; V gene: TRBV30; D gene: NA; J gene: TRBJ2-7; CDR3 DNA: TGTGCCTTGAGCTGGGGAGCCTACGAGCAGTACTTC; CDR3 protein: CALSWGAYEQYF
clone size: NA; V gene: TRBV2; D gene: TRBD1; J gene: TRBJ1-2; CDR3 DNA: TGTGCCAGCCAGCAGGGGGCACGCTATGGCTACACCTTC; CDR3 protein: CASQQGARYGYTF
clone size: few; V gene: TRBV24-1; D gene: NA; J gene: TRBJ1-5; CDR3 DNA: TGTGCTCCTAGCGAAGTAGGGACGCACAATCAGCCCCAGCATTTT; CDR3 protein: CAPSEVGTHNQPQHF
clone size: NA; V gene: TRBV7-9; D gene: TRBD1; J gene: TRBJ1-2; CDR3 DNA: TGTGCCAGCAGCTTTACAGGGGCTCGCGCGTATGGCTACACCTTC; CDR3 protein: CASSFTGARAYGYTF